Listed below are T cell receptor beta chains from one sample, sequenced in a study of T cell changes during pregnancy in multiple sclerosis. Clones were sequenced by immunoSEQ multiplex PCR, and TCRdb holds only the in-frame ones, with some missing. The sample includes tens of thousands of clones, 85% to 95% seen only once; the top ten take 2% to 2.5%. The sequences come from peripheral blood, collected after pregnancy. All receptors derive from a female donor with multiple sclerosis, enrolled in a pregnancy study. Both conserved end residues are part of each CDR3. The D gene is left open where the match is weak. Some rows mark clone size as missing; the rest say once, few, many or name a class of expanded clone.

D gene	V gene	CDR3 length	J gene	clone size	CDR3 protein	CDR3 DNA
NA	TRBV2	16	TRBJ1-2	NA	CASRQAGTGSVYGYTF	TGTGCCAGCAGGCAGGCAGGGACTGGGTCGGTCTATGGCTACACCTTC
NA	TRBV7-3	13	TRBJ2-1	NA	CASSLNPGAEIVF	TGTGCCAGCAGCTTAAACCCAGGGGCGGAAATAGTCTTC
NA	TRBV13	16	TRBJ2-1	NA	CASSDPRGATDNEQFF	TGTGCCAGCAGCGACCCCCGGGGGGCTACTGACAATGAGCAGTTCTTC
NA	TRBV19	13	TRBJ2-7	NA	CASRGLSSYEQYF	TGTGCCAGCAGAGGACTAAGCTCCTACGAGCAGTACTTC
NA	TRBV6-6	14	TRBJ1-4	once	CASSYSIKGGGSFF	TGTGCCAGCAGTTACTCGATAAAGGGAGGGGGTTCGTTTTTT
TRBD2	TRBV29-1	12	TRBJ2-5	NA	CSEAGAGETQYF	TGCAGCGAAGCGGGAGCGGGTGAGACCCAGTACTTC
NA	TRBV6-5	16	TRBJ1-2	NA	CASSYSAVGTNYGYTF	TGTGCCAGCAGTTACTCCGCGGTTGGTACTAACTATGGCTACACCTTC
TRBD1	TRBV18	17	TRBJ2-7	NA	CASSPATGTGGFYEQYF	TGTGCCAGCTCCCCGGCAACCGGGACAGGGGGTTTCTACGAGCAGTACTTC
TRBD1	TRBV30	13	TRBJ2-5	NA	CAGDRGVQETQYF	TGTGCCGGCGACAGGGGCGTCCAAGAGACCCAGTACTTC
NA	TRBV6-4	17	TRBJ1-5	once	CASRTPPGKESNQPQHF	TGTGCCAGCAGGACCCCGCCGGGGAAGGAGAGCAATCAGCCCCAGCATTTT
NA	TRBV9	12	TRBJ2-5	NA	CASSLVGETQYF	TGTGCCAGTTCCTTGGTCGGGGAGACCCAGTACTTC
TRBD1	TRBV7-9	12	TRBJ2-1	NA	CASSPQGYEQFF	TGTGCCAGCAGCCCACAGGGGTATGAGCAGTTCTTC
NA	TRBV5-4	18	TRBJ2-7	once	CASSLLPSQTWEAYEQYF	TGTGCCAGCAGCTTGTTGCCGTCACAGACATGGGAGGCCTACGAGCAGTACTTC
NA	TRBV18	15	TRBJ2-7	NA	CASSPPEQPAYEQYF	TGTGCCAGCTCACCACCGGAGCAGCCCGCCTACGAGCAGTACTTC
NA	TRBV7-3	14	TRBJ1-1	NA	CASSLQVLNTEAFF	TGTGCCAGCAGCTTACAGGTCTTGAACACTGAAGCTTTCTTT